This passage covers 29 T cell receptor beta chains from one sample sequenced in a study of blood T cell repertoires in COVID-19. Repertoires were generated with immunoSEQ multiplex PCR, while TCRdb's copy carries only in-frame clones and drops some. In the table there are roughly 100,000 clones, approximately 84% of which are singletons. The specimen sequenced was peripheral blood. The origin of the receptors is a human donor in a cohort sampled during active COVID-19.

The chain joins TRBV5-1 to TRBJ1-6; D is ambiguous. From germline, CDR1 is SGHRS and CDR2 YFSETQ. The CDR3 sequence is 16 residues long. Deletions cut 3 bases from V and 0 bases from J, with 10 bases between. The CDR3 protein is CASSSLGSSYNSPLHF. CDR3 DNA sequence: TGCGCCAGCAGCTCCCTGGGGAGCTCCTATAATTCACCCCTCCACTTT.

Only one count was recorded for this clone. The chain links TRBV18 to TRBJ2-1, with 7 bases lining up with TRBD1. The germline V gene has CDR1 KGHSH and CDR2 LQKENI. CDR3 length: 15 residues. J gave up 0 bases and V 4 bases, and 3 bases lay outside the gene matches. CDR3 in amino acids: CASSRTGDSYNEQFF. DNA of the CDR3: TGTGCCAGCTCACGAACAGGGGACTCCTACAATGAGCAGTTCTTC.

The rearrangement joins TRBV28 to TRBJ2-7; TRBD1 matches 7 bases. V gave up 4 bases and J gave up 2 bases; unmatched junction bases: 2. Germline lookup yields CDR1 MDHEN and CDR2 SYDVKM. There are 13 residues in the CDR3. The CDR3 here is CASSSTGAYEQYF. For the CDR3, the DNA is TGTGCCAGCAGTTCAACAGGGGCCTACGAGCAGTACTTC.

The chain has TRBV11-2 and TRBJ2-7; 8 positions agree with TRBD2. CDR1 and CDR2 from the germline V gene are SGHAT and FQNNGV. CDR3 size: 16 residues. Trimming removed 0 bases from V and 0 bases from J; junction bases left unmatched: 4. DNA for the CDR3: TGTGCCAGCAGCTTAGACCTAGCGGGCTACTCCTACGAGCAGTACTTC. This codes for CASSLDLAGYSYEQYF.

The chain employs TRBV7-9 and TRBJ1-1; D gene ambiguous. CDR1 and CDR2 from the germline V gene are SEHNR and FQNEAQ (reference sequence). The CDR3 has 14 residues. Trimming stripped 0 bases from V and 5 bases from J, with 10 bases between. CDR3: CASSLAGGSTEAFF. The CDR3 bases are TGTGCCAGCAGCTTAGCAGGCGGGTCAACTGAAGCTTTCTTT.

This clone appeared once. The chain uses TRBV7-5 and TRBJ1-6; TRBD1 is the table's D call, not checked against the DNA. TRBV7-5 is marked as a pseudogene. The CDR3 runs to 13 residues. The CDR3 DNA is TGTGTCAACTCAGGGGGCACCAATTCACCCCTCCACTTT. Translating gives CVNSGGTNSPLHF.

The chain has TRBV7-2 and TRBJ2-7; 8 bases agree with TRBD2. This CDR3 has 15 residues. Trimming at V came to 3 bases and at J to 6 bases, leaving 10 bases not matched to a gene. Germline values: CDR1 SGHTA, CDR2 FQGNSA. The CDR3 is CASSFYRTSPIEQYF. As DNA, the CDR3 is TGTGCCAGCAGCTTCTATAGGACTAGCCCTATCGAGCAGTACTTC.

V is TRBV6-7 and J is TRBJ2-1, with TRBD2 matching over 10 bases. TRBV6-7 belongs to the ORF category, with a function that is uncertain. The CDR3 extends over 19 amino acids. With 4 bases clipped from V and 3 bases from J, the junction kept 15 bases outside the gene matches. CDR3 DNA: TGTGCCAGCAGTTCTCCTTCGGCGGAGCGGGAGGGGAACTACAATGAGCAGTTCTTC. This gives the protein CASSSPSAEREGNYNEQFF.

The J gene is TRBJ1-1, the V gene TRBV19; 7 bases are a match to TRBD1. The CDR3 length is 14 residues. Trimming cost V 6 bases and J 1 base; bases outside gene matches: 5. Germline CDR1 and CDR2: LNHDA and SQIVND (reference sequence). The CDR3 DNA is TGTGCCAGTAGGGGCAGGGGGGAGAACACTGAAGCTTTCTTT. Its protein is CASRGRGENTEAFF.

V gene TRBV3-1 (or the pseudogene TRBV3-2) combines with J gene TRBJ1-4; D is possibly TRBD1 (6 bases). CDR3 length: 15 residues. Germline V gene lookup returns CDR1 LGHDT and CDR2 YNNKEL (reference sequence). V was trimmed by 1 base and J by 2 bases, leaving 8 bases between them. The CDR3 spells CASSQVRGTNEKLFF. The CDR3 region has the DNA TGTGCCAGCAGCCAAGTGAGGGGGACTAATGAAAAACTGTTTTTT.

The chain has TRBV19 and TRBJ2-3, with a tentative D call TRBD1 (6 bases). Germline CDR1 LNHDA, CDR2 SQIVND (reference sequence). The CDR3 totals 16 residues. V dropped 4 bases and J dropped 6 bases, with 20 bases sitting between them. The CDR3 DNA reads TGTGCCAGTAGTAGCCCAGGGACAACCCGAGAGGATACGCAGTATTTT. Protein sequence: CASSSPGTTREDTQYF.

The chain links TRBV29-1 to TRBJ1-6; D possibly corresponds to TRBD1 (5 bases). V was shortened by 7 bases and J by 5 bases, with 12 bases between the two germline ends. This CDR3 contains 13 residues. Germline values: CDR1 SQVTM, CDR2 ANQGSEA. CDR3 nucleotides: TGCAGCGCCCTAACAGGAGATAATTCACCCCTCCACTTT. Its translation: CSALTGDNSPLHF.

The V gene is TRBV24-1, the J gene TRBJ2-1, with D possibly TRBD1 on 6 matching bases. Germline V gene lookup returns CDR1 KGHDR and CDR2 SFDVKD. V lost 0 bases, J lost 8 bases, and 7 bases lay in between. There are 13 residues in the CDR3. The CDR3 spells CATSDLGGDEQFF. CDR3 coding DNA: TGTGCCACCAGTGATTTGGGGGGCGATGAGCAGTTCTTC.

The chain is built from TRBV6-6 and TRBJ1-1, with TRBD1 as a possible D gene (5 bases). Trimming removed 7 bases from V and 3 bases from J, with 15 bases in between. Germline V lookup: CDR1 MNHNY, CDR2 SVGAGI (reference sequence). The CDR3 runs to 14 residues. The CDR3 bases are TGTGCCAGCACGCGGGGCGAGGCGTACACTGAAGCTTTCTTT. It specifies CASTRGEAYTEAFF.

V gene TRBV4-1 combines with J gene TRBJ1-1; no reliable D call. Looked up from germline, CDR1 is MGHRA and CDR2 is YSYEKL. Between the trimmed V and J ends, which lost 1 base and 1 base, there was a span of 10 bases. The CDR3 extends over 15 amino acids. CDR3 region: CASSQVSRPNTEAFF. The CDR3 DNA sequence: TGCGCCAGCAGCCAAGTTAGCCGGCCGAACACTGAAGCTTTCTTT.

The chain employs TRBV6-1 and TRBJ1-5; D is unclear. The CDR3 has 14 amino acids. Trimming left V 2 bases short and J 10 bases short, with 15 bases between. From germline, CDR1 is MNHNS and CDR2 SASEGT. The CDR3 DNA follows: TGTGCCAGCAGTGAACTACAGACTAGCTCTCCCCAGCATTTT. This encodes CASSELQTSSPQHF.

This clone has a single count. This chain joins TRBV9 and TRBJ2-1, with 10 bases fitting TRBD2. The CDR3 totals 18 residues. From germline, CDR1 is SGDLS and CDR2 YYNGEE. With V trimmed by 2 bases and J by 1 base, 9 bases remained unmatched. The CDR3 loop reads CASSVARAGGRSYNEQFF. The CDR3 DNA follows: TGTGCCAGCAGCGTGGCCCGAGCGGGAGGGAGGTCCTACAATGAGCAGTTCTTC.

V is TRBV13 and J is TRBJ2-1; 9 nucleotides line up with TRBD2. The CDR3 is 18 amino acids. From germline, CDR1 is PRHDT and CDR2 FYEKMQ (reference sequence). With 4 bases clipped from V and 2 bases from J, the junction kept 12 bases outside the gene matches. The CDR3, as DNA: TGTGCCAGCAGCTCCTACCAAGAGACTAGCGGAACCTACAATGAGCAGTTCTTC. It encodes CASSSYQETSGTYNEQFF. Full variable domain (missing parts from reference TRBV13 and TRBJ2-1): AAGVIQSPRHLIKEKRETATLKCYPIPRHDTVYWYQQGPGQDPQFLISFYEKMQSDKGSIPDRFSAQQFSDYHSELNMSSLELGDSALYFCASSSYQETSGTYNEQFFGPGTRLTVL.

The J gene is TRBJ2-7, the V gene TRBV7-9; 9 bases align to TRBD1. CDR1 is SEHNR, CDR2 FQNEAQ, per germline (reference sequence). This CDR3 has 15 residues. After removal of 4 bases from V and 6 bases from J, the junction contained 10 bases not matched to a gene. In nucleotides, the CDR3 is TGTGCCAGCAGCTGGAGGGGACAGGGTTTTTCCGAGCAGTACTTC. Protein product: CASSWRGQGFSEQYF. Filled out from reference TRBV7-9 and TRBJ2-7, the complete variable domain reads DTGVSQNPRHKITKRGQNVTFRCDPISEHNRLYWYRQTLGQGPEFLTYFQNEAQLEKSRLLSDRFSAERPKGSFSTLEIQRTEQGDSAMYLCASSWRGQGFSEQYFGPGTRLTVT.

The chain recombines TRBV4-1 with TRBJ2-3; D is undetermined. CDR3 length: 12 residues. Germline assignment: CDR1 MGHRA and CDR2 YSYEKL. Trimming shortened V by 4 bases and J by 4 bases, and 6 bases separated the two germline ends. The CDR3 nucleotides read TGCGCCAGCAGCCCTCCCGCAGATACGCAGTATTTT. Its translation is CASSPPADTQYF.

The chain links TRBV19 to TRBJ1-2; 8 nucleotides agree with TRBD1. Germline loops: CDR1 LNHDA, CDR2 SQIVND (reference sequence). This CDR3 has 14 residues. With V trimmed by 0 bases and J by 5 bases, 2 bases remained unmatched. The CDR3 bases are TGTGCCAGTAGTATAGAACGGACAGGGTATGGCTACACCTTC. Its translation: CASSIERTGYGYTF.

CDR3 amino acids: CASSLAGAASYEQYF. The CDR3 DNA sequence: TGTGCCAGCAGCTTAGCGGGGGCCGCCTCCTACGAGCAGTACTTC. The genes are TRBV7-9 and TRBJ2-7, with D perhaps TRBD1 (6 bases). The CDR3 extends over 15 amino acids. Germline lookup yields CDR1 SEHNR and CDR2 FQNEAQ (reference sequence). V was clipped by 0 bases and J by 0 bases, with 9 bases between them.

The J gene is TRBJ1-1, the V gene TRBV18, with 8 bases that match TRBD1. This CDR3 comprises 16 residues. The J segment lost 3 bases and the V segment lost 3 bases, leaving 9 bases of the junction unmatched. Germline V gene data show CDR1 as KGHSH and CDR2 as LQKENI. The chain's CDR3 is CASSPFTGGLDTEAFF. CDR3 DNA: TGTGCCAGCTCACCTTTCACAGGGGGATTGGACACTGAAGCTTTCTTT.

V and J are TRBV18 and TRBJ1-1, with 7 bases that match TRBD1. CDR3 size: 13 residues. Germline loops: CDR1 KGHSH, CDR2 LQKENI. Germline trimming cut 6 bases from V and 1 base from J; bases unmatched to any gene: 2. CDR3 sequence: CASSGQANTEAFF. The CDR3 DNA reads as TGTGCCAGCTCCGGACAGGCGAACACTGAAGCTTTCTTT.

The rearrangement links TRBV2 to TRBJ1-3; D may be TRBD1 (5 bases). The germline V gene has CDR1 SNHLY and CDR2 FYNNEI. The V and J ends lost 10 bases and 1 base respectively, with 8 bases between them. This CDR3 spans 12 amino acids. Here the CDR3 DNA reads TGTGCCATACAGGAGTCTGGAAACACCATATATTTT. Its protein product is CAIQESGNTIYF.

V usage is TRBV29-1 and J usage is TRBJ2-1; no clear D. Trimming removed 1 base from V and 6 bases from J, with 19 bases in between. From germline, CDR1 is SQVTM and CDR2 ANQGSEA. The CDR3 runs to 16 residues. CDR3 residues: CSVEGVQSTMGNEQFF. The CDR3 DNA sequence: TGCAGCGTTGAAGGGGTACAATCGACAATGGGCAATGAGCAGTTCTTC.

The CDR3 sequence: CASSLPGANGNEQFF. CDR3 sequence (DNA): TGTGCCAGCAGCTTGCCGGGAGCGAATGGCAATGAGCAGTTCTTC. V gene TRBV5-4 combines with J gene TRBJ2-1; possible D gene TRBD2, 6 bases. The CDR3 is 15 amino acids. Looked up from germline, CDR1 is SGHNT and CDR2 is YYREEE (reference sequence). V was cut by 1 base and J by 6 bases, with 14 bases left in between.

The chain couples TRBV4-1 to TRBJ2-1, with D maybe TRBD2 (7 bases). Trimming left V 1 base short and J 8 bases short, with 24 bases between. CDR1 is MGHRA, CDR2 YSYEKL, per germline. There are 18 residues in the CDR3. This chain's CDR3 is CASSQGGGGIGGGDEQFF. The CDR3 DNA reads as TGCGCCAGCAGCCAAGGAGGAGGAGGGATTGGGGGGGGCGATGAGCAGTTCTTC.

This chain connects TRBV24-1 to TRBJ2-7; the D is unclear. V was clipped by 2 bases and J by 4 bases, with 2 bases between them. The germline CDR1 and CDR2 sequences are KGHDR and SFDVKD. CDR3 length: 11 amino acids. The CDR3 is CATSDSYEQYF. The CDR3, as DNA: TGTGCCACCAGTGATTCTTACGAGCAGTACTTC.